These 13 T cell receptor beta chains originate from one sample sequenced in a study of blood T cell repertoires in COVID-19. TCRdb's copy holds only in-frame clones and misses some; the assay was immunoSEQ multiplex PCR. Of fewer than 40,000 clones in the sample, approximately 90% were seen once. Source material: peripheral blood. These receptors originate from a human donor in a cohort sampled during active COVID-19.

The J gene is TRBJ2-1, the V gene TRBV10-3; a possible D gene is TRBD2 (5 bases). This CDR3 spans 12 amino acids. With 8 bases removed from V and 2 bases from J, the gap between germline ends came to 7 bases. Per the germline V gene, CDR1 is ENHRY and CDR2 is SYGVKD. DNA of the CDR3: TGTGCCATCGAAGCGGCCTACAATGAGCAGTTCTTC. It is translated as CAIEAAYNEQFF.

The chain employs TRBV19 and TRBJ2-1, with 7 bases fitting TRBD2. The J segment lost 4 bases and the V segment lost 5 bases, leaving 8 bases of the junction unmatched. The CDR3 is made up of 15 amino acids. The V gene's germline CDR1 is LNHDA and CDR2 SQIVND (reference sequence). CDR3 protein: CASSLGGVIYNEQFF. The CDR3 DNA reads TGTGCCAGTAGTCTGGGGGGGGTCATTTACAATGAGCAGTTCTTC.

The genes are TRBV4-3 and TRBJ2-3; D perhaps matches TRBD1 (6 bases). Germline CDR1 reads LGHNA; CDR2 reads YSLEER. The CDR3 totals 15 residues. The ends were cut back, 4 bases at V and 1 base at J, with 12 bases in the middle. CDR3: CASSLAAGGTDTQYF. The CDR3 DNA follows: TGCGCCAGCAGCCTTGCGGCAGGGGGCACAGATACGCAGTATTTT.

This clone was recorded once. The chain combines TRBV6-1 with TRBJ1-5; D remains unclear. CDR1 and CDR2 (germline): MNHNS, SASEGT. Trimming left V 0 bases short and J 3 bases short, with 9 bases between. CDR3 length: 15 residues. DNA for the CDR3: TGTGCCAGCAGTGAAGCGGGGAGAATCAATCAGCCCCAGCATTTT. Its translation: CASSEAGRINQPQHF.

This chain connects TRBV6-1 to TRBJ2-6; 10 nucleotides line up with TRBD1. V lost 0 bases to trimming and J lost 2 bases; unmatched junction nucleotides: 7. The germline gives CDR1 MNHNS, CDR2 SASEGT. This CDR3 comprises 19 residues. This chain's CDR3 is CASSEAGTGVGTGANVLTF. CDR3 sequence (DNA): TGTGCCAGCAGTGAAGCGGGGACAGGGGTAGGGACTGGGGCCAACGTCCTGACTTTC.

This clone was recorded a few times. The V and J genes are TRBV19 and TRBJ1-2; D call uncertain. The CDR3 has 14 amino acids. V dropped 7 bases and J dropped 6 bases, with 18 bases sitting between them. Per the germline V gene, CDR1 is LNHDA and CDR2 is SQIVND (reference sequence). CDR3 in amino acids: CASTKARGIDGYTF. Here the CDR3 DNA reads TGTGCCAGTACCAAAGCTCGAGGGATCGATGGCTACACCTTC.

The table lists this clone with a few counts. The CDR3 region has the DNA TGTGCCAGCAGCTTGGCTGGACAGGGTCCCGAGCAGTACGTC. The encoded protein is CASSLAGQGPEQYV. The chain has TRBV5-4 and TRBJ2-7; TRBD1 matches 8 bases. The CDR3 is 14 amino acids. Germline lookup yields CDR1 SGHNT and CDR2 YYREEE (reference sequence). V shed 0 bases, J shed 6 bases, and the junction held 5 bases outside the gene matches.

The CDR3 loop is CASSGGGGATNEQFF. The CDR3 region has the DNA TGTGCCAGCAGCGGGGGGGGCGGAGCCACTAATGAGCAGTTCTTC. V gene TRBV7-9 combines with J gene TRBJ2-1, with D possibly TRBD2 on 7 matching bases. Trimming shortened V by 5 bases and J by 7 bases, and 18 bases separated the two germline ends. The CDR3 length is 15 residues. Looked up from germline, CDR1 is SEHNR and CDR2 is FQNEAQ (reference sequence).

Here the CDR3 DNA reads TGTGCCAGCAGCTTAGGGGTGGACTGGCTACAAAATGAAAAACTGTTTTTT. The encoded protein is CASSLGVDWLQNEKLFF. The J gene is TRBJ1-4, the V gene TRBV7-2; D uncertain. The V end was cut by 1 base, the J end by 5 bases, with 17 bases between. Germline V gene sequence: CDR1 SGHTA, CDR2 FQGNSA. The CDR3 runs to 17 residues.

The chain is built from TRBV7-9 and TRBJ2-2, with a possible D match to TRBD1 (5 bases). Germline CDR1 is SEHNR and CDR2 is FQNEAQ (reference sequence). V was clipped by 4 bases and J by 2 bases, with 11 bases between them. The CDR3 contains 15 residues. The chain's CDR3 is CASSSRQPNTGELFF. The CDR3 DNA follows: TGTGCCAGCAGCTCGCGACAGCCCAACACCGGGGAGCTGTTTTTT.

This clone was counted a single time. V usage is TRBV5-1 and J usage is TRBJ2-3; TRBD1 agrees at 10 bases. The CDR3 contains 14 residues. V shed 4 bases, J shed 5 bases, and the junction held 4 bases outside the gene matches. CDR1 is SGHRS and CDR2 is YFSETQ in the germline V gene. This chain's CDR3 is CASSPWTGGDTQYF. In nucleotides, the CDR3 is TGCGCCAGCAGCCCATGGACAGGGGGAGATACGCAGTATTTT.

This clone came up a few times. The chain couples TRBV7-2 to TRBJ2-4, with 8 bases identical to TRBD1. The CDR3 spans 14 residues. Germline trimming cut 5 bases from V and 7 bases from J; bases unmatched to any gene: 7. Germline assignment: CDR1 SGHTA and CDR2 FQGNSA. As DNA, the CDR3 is TGTGCCAGCAGCGCTCAGGGGGCGTTGAACATTCAGTACTTC. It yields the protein CASSAQGALNIQYF.

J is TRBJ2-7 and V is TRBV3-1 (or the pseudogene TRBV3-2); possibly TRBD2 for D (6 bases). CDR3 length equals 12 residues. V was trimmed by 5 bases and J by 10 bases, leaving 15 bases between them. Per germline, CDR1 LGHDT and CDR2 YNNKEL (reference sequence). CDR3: CASSVSGGIQYV. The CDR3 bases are TGTGCCAGCAGCGTCTCTGGCGGGATTCAGTACGTC.